The 32 T cell receptor beta chains given below trace back to one sample, sequenced in a study of draining lymph node invasion in breast cancer. Memory conventional CD4 T cells were sorted as CD4+ CD45RA- CD25- cells. A single record per CDR3 protein comes from TCRdb applying MiXCR to the bulk RNA-seq reads. Found here are more than 3,000 distinct CDR3 sequences, roughly four fifths of them singletons; the top ten hold less than 2%. Sequenced input: sorted memory CD4+ effector T cells from a lymph node. Receptors originate from a female donor with luminal breast cancer.

This clonotype was detected only once. The chain carries TRBV4-3 and TRBJ2-3, with D possibly being TRBD2 (5 bases). Germline CDR1 LGHNA, CDR2 YSLEER. The CDR3 consists of 16 residues. Between the trimmed V and J ends, which lost 0 bases and 4 bases, there was a span of 14 bases. The DNA of the CDR3 is TGCGCCAGCAGCCAAGATCCTAGCACGGGCTCAGATACGCAGTATTTT. This gives the protein CASSQDPSTGSDTQYF.

This chain connects TRBV11-2 to TRBJ1-1, with a weak D call TRBD1 (5 bases). Per the germline V gene, CDR1 is SGHAT and CDR2 is FQNNGV. This CDR3 is built from 14 residues. Trimming took 4 bases from V and 10 from J, leaving 19 bases between them. CDR3 sequence reads: CASSSPRGAGGAFF. The DNA for the CDR3 is TGTGCCAGCAGCTCTCCGAGAGGGGCAGGAGGAGCTTTCTTT.

The chain carries TRBV5-4 and TRBJ1-1; TRBD1 is a possible D gene (5 bases). The CDR3 length is 15 residues. The germline V and J ends were trimmed by 4 bases and 6 bases, with 19 bases remaining between them. The germline V gene has CDR1 SGHNT and CDR2 YYREEE (reference sequence). The CDR3 is CASSPGGETSAEAFF. CDR3 in DNA: TGTGCCAGCAGCCCGGGGGGAGAGACGTCCGCTGAAGCTTTCTTT.

This clonotype has just a few counts. This chain links TRBV7-2 with TRBJ1-4; 8 nucleotides match TRBD1. This CDR3 has 15 amino acids. Germline CDR1 reads SGHTA; CDR2 reads FQGNSA. Trimming took 3 bases from V and 7 from J; bases not matched to a gene: 7. CDR3 region: CASSFQGAVGEKLFF. The CDR3 DNA reads as TGTGCCAGCAGCTTTCAGGGGGCAGTTGGTGAAAAACTGTTTTTT.

This chain links TRBV7-6 with TRBJ2-1; 12 bases are a match to TRBD2. This CDR3 region has 16 residues. V lost 4 bases and J lost 5; bases outside the gene matches: 6. Germline CDR1 and CDR2: SGHVS and FNYEAQ. The CDR3 reads CASSSALAGGNNEQFF. The CDR3 bases are TGTGCCAGCAGCTCCGCCCTAGCGGGGGGGAACAATGAGCAGTTCTTC.

The chain couples TRBV7-8 to TRBJ1-1; TRBD1 matches at 8 bases. The V gene's germline CDR1 is SGHVS and CDR2 FQNEAQ. The junction had 4 bases not matched to a gene; V was cut back by 3 bases and J by 1 base. This CDR3 has 15 residues. CDR3 amino acids: CASSFSGGSNTEAFF. The CDR3 bases are TGTGCCAGCAGCTTTTCAGGGGGCTCGAACACTGAAGCTTTCTTT. The complete variable domain, with remaining parts taken from reference TRBV7-8 and TRBJ1-1, reads GAGVSQSPRYKVAKRGQDVALRCDPISGHVSLFWYQQALGQGPEFLTYFQNEAQLDKSGLPSDRFFAERPEGSVSTLKIQRTQQEDSAVYLCASSFSGGSNTEAFFGQGTRLTVV.

The V gene is TRBV4-2, the J gene TRBJ1-5, with 7 bases lining up with TRBD1. From germline, CDR1 is LGHNA and CDR2 YNFKEQ. The CDR3 extends over 13 amino acids. The trim removed 5 bases at V and 7 bases at J, leaving 5 bases unmatched. CDR3 sequence reads: CASSETGRQPQHF. The DNA for the CDR3 is TGTGCCAGCAGCGAGACAGGGAGACAGCCCCAGCATTTT.

J is TRBJ2-5 and V is TRBV5-8; 7 positions match TRBD1. This CDR3 spans 13 amino acids. With 2 bases clipped from V and 5 bases from J, the junction kept 3 bases outside the gene matches. Germline CDR1 SGHTS, CDR2 YDEGEE. The CDR3, as DNA: TGTGCCAGCAGCTTTCCCAGGGGGGAGACCCAGTACTTC. It specifies CASSFPRGETQYF.

The chain links TRBV7-8 to TRBJ2-2; D is perhaps TRBD2 (6 bases). CDR1 is SGHVS and CDR2 is FQNEAQ in the germline V gene. Trimming removed 4 bases from V and 5 bases from J, with 17 bases in between. The CDR3 length is 16 residues. In DNA, the CDR3 is TGTGCCAGCAGCTCTCGGACCCGCGGAGGGACCGGGGAGCTGTTTTTT. Protein product: CASSSRTRGGTGELFF.

V usage is TRBV5-6 and J usage is TRBJ2-4, with D perhaps TRBD1 (6 bases). The V and J ends lost 6 bases and 0 bases respectively, with 16 bases between them. There are 16 residues in the CDR3. CDR1 and CDR2 from the germline V gene are SGHDT and YYEEEE. CDR3 loop: CASIQGPELAKNIQYF. The CDR3 DNA reads as TGTGCCAGCATTCAGGGGCCAGAGCTAGCCAAAAACATTCAGTACTTC. Full variable domain (rest looked up from reference TRBV5-6 and TRBJ2-4): DAGVTQSPTHLIKTRGQQVTLRCSPKSGHDTVSWYQQALGQGPQFIFQYYEEEERQRGNFPDRFSGHQFPNYSSELNVNALLLGDSALYLCASIQGPELAKNIQYFGAGTRLSVL.

This clonotype was picked up a small number of times. The V call is TRBV3-1, the J call TRBJ1-2; D gene uncertain. CDR3 size: 13 residues. Deletions cut 8 bases from V and 6 bases from J, with 16 bases between. Germline CDR1 reads LGHDT; CDR2 reads YNNKEL (reference sequence). For the CDR3, the DNA is TGTGCCAGCGGCCGCAGCGAGGTGGATGGCTACACCTTC. Translated: CASGRSEVDGYTF. The whole variable domain, filled in from reference TRBV3-1 and TRBJ1-2, reads DTAVSQTPKYLVTQMGNDKSIKCEQNLGHDTMYWYKQDSKKFLKIMFSYNNKELIINETVPNRFSPKSPDKAHLNLHINSLELGDSAVYFCASGRSEVDGYTFGSGTRLTVV.

V gene TRBV5-1 combines with J gene TRBJ2-2; the match to TRBD1 covers 9 bases. The CDR3 is 15 residues long. The germline V gene encodes CDR1 SGHRS and CDR2 YFSETQ. V trimming: 4 bases; J trimming: 3 bases; junction bases outside the gene matches: 4. The DNA for the CDR3 is TGCGCCAGCAGCACCGGGACAGGGCACACCGGGGAGCTGTTTTTT. It codes for CASSTGTGHTGELFF.

This clonotype was seen just once. The rearrangement links TRBV3-1 to TRBJ2-2, with no clear D. In germline, CDR1 is LGHDT, CDR2 YNNKEL (reference sequence). This CDR3 has 16 residues. Trimming pared 1 base from V and 5 bases from J, leaving 14 bases between. CDR3 sequence reads: CASSQVPGLGTGELFF. The DNA of the CDR3 is TGTGCCAGCAGCCAAGTACCGGGCCTGGGGACCGGGGAGCTGTTTTTT.

The gene calls are TRBV28 and TRBJ2-4, with D possibly matching TRBD1 (6 bases). Germline V gene lookup returns CDR1 MDHEN and CDR2 SYDVKM. The CDR3 is 13 amino acids. Trimming took off 6 bases at V and 9 bases at J, with 15 bases between the two ends. The CDR3 region is CASREKDSSIQYF. The DNA of the CDR3 is TGTGCCAGCAGAGAAAAGGACAGTAGCATTCAGTACTTC.

A few counts support this clonotype. The V call is TRBV5-1, the J call TRBJ2-1, with TRBD1 matching 9 bases. This CDR3 region has 16 residues. Germline trimming cut 5 bases from V and 5 bases from J; bases unmatched to any gene: 11. CDR1 is SGHRS and CDR2 is YFSETQ in the germline V gene. The CDR3: CASRRDPGTGNNEQFF. In DNA form, the CDR3 reads TGCGCCAGCAGGAGGGACCCCGGGACAGGGAACAATGAGCAGTTCTTC. The full variable domain, its missing parts supplied by reference TRBV5-1 and TRBJ2-1, is KAGVTQTPRYLIKTRGQQVTLSCSPISGHRSVSWYQQTPGQGLQFLFEYFSETQRNKGNFPGRFSGRQFSNSRSEMNVSTLELGDSALYLCASRRDPGTGNNEQFFGPGTRLTVL.

The chain carries TRBV7-9 and TRBJ1-3; D gene unclear. The CDR3 is 13 residues long. V was cut by 5 bases and J by 5 bases, with 10 bases left in between. Germline values: CDR1 SEHNR, CDR2 FQNEAQ (reference sequence). The CDR3 sequence is CASSGKARNTIYF. The CDR3 nucleotides are TGTGCCAGCAGCGGTAAAGCCCGAAACACCATATATTTT. Full variable domain (remainder filled in from reference TRBV7-9 and TRBJ1-3): DTGVSQNPRHKITKRGQNVTFRCDPISEHNRLYWYRQTLGQGPEFLTYFQNEAQLEKSRLLSDRFSAERPKGSFSTLEIQRTEQGDSAMYLCASSGKARNTIYFGEGSWLTVV.

The V call is TRBV7-9, the J call TRBJ2-6, with D uncertain. CDR3 length: 18 amino acids. V lost 4 bases and J lost 0, with 16 bases in between. CDR1 and CDR2 from the germline V gene are SEHNR and FQNEAQ (reference sequence). The DNA of the CDR3 is TGTGCCAGCAGCTCCACAATAGGTCTGTCCTCTGGGGCCAACGTCCTGACTTTC. Translation gives CASSSTIGLSSGANVLTF.

The chain combines TRBV11-3 with TRBJ1-3; D is unclear. The CDR3 runs to 15 residues. Germline values: CDR1 SGHNT, CDR2 YENEEA. The V gene lost 3 bases and the J gene lost 2 bases, with 11 bases spanning the gap. The CDR3 DNA reads TGTGCCAGCAGCTTCGGCCTGCTGCCTGGAAACACCATATATTTT. It specifies CASSFGLLPGNTIYF.

The J gene is TRBJ1-2, the V gene TRBV6-1; TRBD1 agrees at 7 bases. The CDR3 spans 14 residues. The germline V gene encodes CDR1 MNHNS and CDR2 SASEGT. The V segment lost 6 bases and the J segment 0 bases; nucleotides outside the gene matches: 4. The CDR3 protein is CASRRTGANYGYTF. CDR3 sequence (DNA): TGTGCCAGCAGGAGGACAGGAGCTAACTATGGCTACACCTTC.

The table lists this clonotype with a count of one. V gene TRBV18 combines with J gene TRBJ1-3, with TRBD1 identical over 7 bases. Trimming took 2 bases from V and 0 from J; bases not matched to a gene: 4. This CDR3 contains 16 residues. Germline CDR1 reads KGHSH; CDR2 reads LQKENI. The CDR3 region has the DNA TGTGCCAGCTCACCAGACCGGGACAGCTCTGGAAACACCATATATTTT. The encoded protein is CASSPDRDSSGNTIYF.

The V and J genes are TRBV10-3 and TRBJ1-1, with D unresolved. CDR3 size: 11 residues. Germline values: CDR1 ENHRY, CDR2 SYGVKD. Deletions cut 4 bases from V and 8 bases from J, with 8 bases between. DNA for the CDR3: TGTGCCATCAGTGGGGCAGAAGAAGCTTTCTTT. Protein sequence: CAISGAEEAFF.

The CDR3 coding sequence is TGTGCCAGCAGTGTGATTGGGGATAACTATGGCTACACCTTC. This sequence encodes CASSVIGDNYGYTF. The V gene is TRBV2, the J gene TRBJ1-2, with D unresolved. The CDR3 spans 14 residues. The V and J ends lost 4 bases and 1 base respectively, with 10 bases between them. The germline CDR1 and CDR2 sequences are SNHLY and FYNNEI. Supplemented by reference TRBV2 and TRBJ1-2, the full variable domain reads EPEVTQTPSHQVTQMGQEVILRCVPISNHLYFYWYRQILGQKVEFLVSFYNNEISEKSEIFDDQFSVERPDGSNFTLKIRSTKLEDSAMYFCASSVIGDNYGYTFGSGTRLTVV.

In this sample, this clonotype turned up a few times. DNA for the CDR3: TGCGCCAGCAGCCAAGATGGCGCGGGAGGCAGCACAGATACGCAGTATTTT. It is translated as CASSQDGAGGSTDTQYF. This chain connects TRBV4-1 to TRBJ2-3, with 8 bases lining up with TRBD2. Germline lookup yields CDR1 MGHRA and CDR2 YSYEKL. This CDR3 has 17 amino acids. Trimming took 0 bases from V and 0 from J; bases not matched to a gene: 5.

This clonotype has a single count. The chain joins TRBV7-9 to TRBJ2-5; possibly TRBD2 for D (5 bases). The CDR3 totals 14 residues. Germline V CDR1 and CDR2: SEHNR, FQNEAQ (reference sequence). The ends were cut back, 0 bases at V and 5 bases at J, with 10 bases in the middle. CDR3 in DNA: TGTGCCAGCAGCTTAGCGCTAGCTGCCGAGACCCAGTACTTC. This sequence encodes CASSLALAAETQYF.

This chain links TRBV14 with TRBJ1-3, with no clear D. This CDR3 region has 15 residues. CDR1 and CDR2 from the germline V gene are SGHDN and FVKESK. Trimming took 4 bases from V and 0 from J, leaving 10 bases between them. The CDR3 is CASSPRPSSGNTIYF. The CDR3 coding sequence is TGTGCCAGCAGCCCACGTCCCAGCTCTGGAAACACCATATATTTT.

This sequence joins TRBV14 and TRBJ1-2; possibly TRBD1 for D (5 bases). The CDR3 totals 16 residues. CDR1 is SGHDN and CDR2 is FVKESK in the germline V gene. V lost 0 bases to trimming and J lost 2 bases, with 13 bases between them. The CDR3 protein is CASSQERAGLNYGYTF. CDR3 nucleotide sequence: TGTGCCAGCAGCCAAGAGCGCGCAGGGTTGAACTATGGCTACACCTTC. The whole variable domain, remainder taken from reference TRBV14 and TRBJ1-2, is EAGVTQFPSHSVIEKGQTVTLRCDPISGHDNLYWYRRVMGKEIKFLLHFVKESKQDESGMPNNRFLAERTGGTYSTLKVQPAELEDSGVYFCASSQERAGLNYGYTFGSGTRLTVV.

CDR3 coding DNA: TGCAGCTGTCGGAAAGGTGGAGGGGGCGCGAGTGGCTATGGCTACACCTTC. Translated: CSCRKGGGGASGYGYTF. The chain links TRBV29-1 to TRBJ1-2; 7 bases fit TRBD1. The CDR3 covers 17 residues. Germline V gives CDR1 SQVTM, CDR2 ANQGSEA. V lost 8 bases, J lost 4 bases, and 22 bases stayed unmatched.

The chain couples TRBV10-3 to TRBJ1-2; TRBD1 is a possible D gene (6 bases). The CDR3 consists of 14 residues. Germline V lookup: CDR1 ENHRY, CDR2 SYGVKD. Between the trimmed V and J ends, which lost 5 bases and 7 bases, there was a span of 17 bases. The CDR3 sequence: CAISPGTFTVGYTF. The CDR3, as DNA: TGTGCCATCAGTCCCGGGACATTTACGGTTGGCTACACCTTC.

The genes are TRBV6-1 and TRBJ1-5; D gene uncertain. Germline assignment: CDR1 MNHNS and CDR2 SASEGT. The CDR3 is made up of 13 amino acids. The CDR3 sequence: CVSAANSNQPQHF. The CDR3 DNA reads TGTGTCTCGGCGGCAAATAGCAATCAGCCCCAGCATTTT.

The chain combines TRBV7-2 with TRBJ1-2; no clear D. CDR3 length equals 15 residues. The germline CDR1 and CDR2 sequences are SGHTA and FQGNSA. V was shortened by 0 bases and J by 2 bases, with 10 bases between the two germline ends. The CDR3 here is CASSLAGRRNYGYTF. CDR3 in DNA: TGTGCCAGCAGCTTAGCGGGCAGGCGGAACTATGGCTACACCTTC.

The chain joins TRBV27 to TRBJ2-7; either TRBD1 or TRBD2 may supply D (5 bases each). The germline V and J ends were trimmed by 5 bases and 1 base, with 12 bases remaining between them. Germline V CDR1 and CDR2: MNHEY, SMNVEV (reference sequence). The CDR3 is 14 residues long. DNA for the CDR3: TGTGCCAGCAGTCGGGACCTCAATTCCTACGAGCAGTACTTC. Its translation is CASSRDLNSYEQYF.

The chain carries TRBV3-1 and TRBJ2-2, with D possibly TRBD1 on 5 matching bases. Germline V CDR1 and CDR2: LGHDT, YNNKEL (reference sequence). This CDR3 has 15 residues. V was cut by 3 bases and J by 0 bases, with 8 bases left in between. The CDR3 spells CASSHKQANTGELFF. The CDR3 DNA is TGTGCCAGCAGCCATAAACAGGCGAACACCGGGGAGCTGTTTTTT.